The 14 T cell receptor beta chains below all came from one sample that was sequenced in a study of cytomegalovirus exposure and HLA in healthy donors. This PCR relied on a set of 60 Vbeta primers and 13 Jbeta primers. TCRdb's table, derived via immunoSEQ multiplex PCR, lists solely in-frame clones and lacks some. The sample carries about 160,000 clones, roughly 87% recorded once. Sequencing input: PBMCs. These TCRs come from a woman aged 25 to 45 in good health and CMV-seronegative.

The chain joins TRBV5-5 to TRBJ2-7, with TRBD2 matching over 13 bases. The germline gives CDR1 SGHKS, CDR2 YYEKEE (reference sequence). This CDR3 contains 17 residues. The V gene end was trimmed by 5 bases and the J gene end by 4 bases; junction bases not matched to a gene: 12. The CDR3, as DNA: TGTGCCAGCAGGAGAGGACTAGCGGGAGAAGAGAGGTACGAGCAGTACTTC. Its protein product is CASRRGLAGEERYEQYF.

The chain is built from TRBV7-2 and TRBJ2-7, with 10 bases fitting TRBD2. The J segment lost 7 bases and the V segment lost 4 bases, leaving 4 bases of the junction unmatched. This CDR3 is built from 13 residues. Germline V gene data show CDR1 as SGHTA and CDR2 as FQGNSA. The CDR3 protein is CASSSIAGGEQYF. CDR3 nucleotides: TGTGCCAGCAGCTCAATAGCGGGAGGAGAGCAGTACTTC.

The chain couples TRBV19 to TRBJ2-5; 10 nucleotides match TRBD1. The V gene end was trimmed by 6 bases and the J gene end by 4 bases; junction bases not matched to a gene: 2. Looked up from germline, CDR1 is LNHDA and CDR2 is SQIVND (reference sequence). The CDR3 consists of 13 residues. This CDR3 reads CASRRDRGETQYF. DNA of the CDR3: TGTGCCAGTAGAAGGGACAGGGGAGAGACCCAGTACTTC.

A note on this clone: The junction departs from the called germline gene at one end, perhaps through a read error. This rearrangement joins TRBV7-8 to TRBJ2-7; 10 positions agree with TRBD1. In germline, CDR1 is SGHVS, CDR2 FQNEAQ. This CDR3 spans 17 amino acids. CDR3 sequence (DNA): TGTGCCAGCAGCCTAGCGTCCCGGGACAGGGGCCGCGACGAGCAGTACTTC. It translates to CASSLASRDRGRDEQYF.

Only a few counts were recorded for this clone. Other DNA sequences in this sample translate to the same CDR3. The genes are TRBV5-4 and TRBJ2-1; TRBD2 matches 8 bases. Unmatched junction bases numbered 0, after V lost 1 base and J lost 6 bases. Germline V CDR1 and CDR2: SGHNT, YYREEE (reference sequence). The CDR3 covers 13 residues. CDR3 in amino acids: CASSLRGGNEQFF. The CDR3 DNA is TGTGCCAGCAGCTTGCGGGGGGGCAATGAGCAGTTCTTC.

This chain links TRBV9 with TRBJ2-7; 10 positions agree with TRBD1. This CDR3 is 16 amino acids long. Germline V CDR1 and CDR2: SGDLS, YYNGEE. Trimming took 4 bases from V and 5 from J; bases not matched to a gene: 12. The CDR3 protein is CASSPPNRDRGDEQYF. The DNA of the CDR3 is TGTGCCAGCAGCCCCCCCAATCGGGACAGGGGCGACGAGCAGTACTTC.

The rearrangement links TRBV6-5 to TRBJ1-6; 7 bases fit TRBD1. Germline values: CDR1 MNHEY, CDR2 SVGAGI. The CDR3 runs 15 residues. V trimming: 2 bases; J trimming: 6 bases; junction bases outside the gene matches: 4. This CDR3 reads CASSYAGTANSPLHF. The CDR3 nucleotides read TGTGCCAGCAGTTACGCAGGGACAGCTAATTCACCCCTCCACTTT.

This clone has more than one count but fewer than ten. This chain joins TRBV6-1 and TRBJ2-7; possibly TRBD2 for D (6 bases). The CDR3 length is 16 residues. CDR1 is MNHNS and CDR2 is SASEGT in the germline V gene. The V end was cut by 2 bases, the J end by 2 bases, with 16 bases between. CDR3 nucleotide sequence: TGTGCCAGCAGTGAATGGGGAGGTAGCAAAACCTACGAGCAGTACTTC. This gives the protein CASSEWGGSKTYEQYF.

This clone appeared once. The chain combines TRBV30 with TRBJ2-2; D is unresolved. This CDR3 spans 14 amino acids. Per germline, CDR1 GTSNPN and CDR2 SVGIG (reference sequence). V lost 4 bases and J 8 bases, leaving 17 bases between the germline ends. CDR3 residues: CAWKEILSSGELFF. The CDR3 bases are TGTGCCTGGAAGGAGATCCTCTCGTCTGGGGAGCTGTTTTTT.

The chain links TRBV19 to TRBJ2-1; D is unresolved. The germline V and J ends were trimmed by 1 base and 15 bases, with 10 bases remaining between them. CDR1 is LNHDA, CDR2 SQIVND, per germline (reference sequence). CDR3 length: 11 residues. CDR3 bases: TGTGCCAGTAGTATAGGGGTAACGGGGTTCTTC. This gives the protein CASSIGVTGFF.

In the case of this clone: The same CDR3 also results from other DNA sequences found in this sample. CDR3 loop: CASSIGGSGTDTQYF. Written as DNA, the CDR3 is TGTGCCAGTAGTATAGGCGGGAGTGGCACAGATACGCAGTATTTT. V gene TRBV19 combines with J gene TRBJ2-3; 7 bases line up with TRBD2. This CDR3 comprises 15 residues. J gave up 1 base and V 1 base, and 2 bases lay outside the gene matches. The germline V gene encodes CDR1 LNHDA and CDR2 SQIVND (reference sequence).

J is TRBJ1-1 and V is TRBV7-9, with 9 positions matching TRBD1. The CDR3 totals 16 residues. In germline, CDR1 is SEHNR, CDR2 FQNEAQ (reference sequence). V lost 4 bases, J lost 5 bases, and 11 bases stayed unmatched. The CDR3 sequence is CASSSDRQGVGTEAFF. The DNA of the CDR3 is TGTGCCAGCAGCTCCGACCGACAGGGGGTAGGGACTGAAGCTTTCTTT.

The V and J genes are TRBV4-2 and TRBJ2-1; 10 positions match TRBD2. V lost 1 base to trimming and J lost 10 bases; unmatched junction nucleotides: 10. The CDR3 spans 16 residues. Germline CDR1 LGHNA, CDR2 YNFKEQ. CDR3 residues: CASSQGVRAGGLEQFF. The CDR3 DNA follows: TGTGCCAGCAGCCAAGGGGTACGAGCGGGAGGGTTAGAGCAGTTCTTC.

The chain couples TRBV6-1 to TRBJ1-5; D remains ambiguous. Trimming shortened V by 3 bases and J by 9 bases, and 18 bases separated the two germline ends. The CDR3 totals 15 residues. Germline CDR1 MNHNS, CDR2 SASEGT. CDR3 in amino acids: CASSETAGSYRPQHF. The CDR3 DNA sequence: TGTGCCAGCAGTGAGACGGCGGGATCCTATCGGCCCCAGCATTTT.